This TCR beta chain was identified during a study of siplizumab effects on memory and regulatory T cells (dated by TCRdb to 2018 to 2020). A note on the overall study: The study examined how the anti-CD2 antibody siplizumab affects alloreactive T-cell subsets in allogeneic mixed lymphocyte reactions built from human PBMCs. The paper's findings and limits, for the study overall: Among mappable alloreactive CD4+ clones, an average Treg-derived fraction of over 60% was observed with siplizumab, compared with 25% to 30% in control reactions. Sequences below about 10^-5 frequency were poorly captured, so only a minor fraction of alloreactive clones could be mapped to unstimulated subsets. Roughly 75-97% of proliferating CD4+ or CD8+ clones could not be assigned a naive or memory phenotype. Siplizumab significantly lowered the cumulative frequency of alloreactive sequences that could be traced to unstimulated CD4+ memory T cells. Unstimulated naive T cells appeared more diverse than memory T cells, and naive cells seemed to contribute substantially to the alloresponse. No functional confirmation was obtained for the suppressive function of proliferating Tregs from siplizumab cultures.

The germline V gene provides CDR1 SGHNT and CDR2 YENEEA. Trimming takes 6 bases from V and 7 bases from J, and the germline ends sit 10 bases apart. From cysteine to phenylalanine, the CDR3 is 12 amino acids long. Kept here is only the CDR3 DNA, which spans 36 bases and is read in frame from base 1. Library method: the immunoSEQ multiplex PCR assay. Approximately 93,000 TCR templates per sample were assayed by the deep sequencing platform. Genomic DNA extracted from sorted T cells was used for TCRbeta CDR3 sequencing. The published analysis was carried out like this. The R programming language was used for clonal analysis of the TCRbeta CDR3 data. Comparing unstimulated samples against CFSE-low samples taken after the reaction was how alloreactive CD4+ and CD8+ clones were defined. Alloreactive CD4+ clones were assigned to regulatory or non-regulatory origin by matching sequences to sorted unstimulated Treg and non-Treg repertoires. Held by TCRdb, this immuneACCESS table contains in-frame sequences only and omits some clones. Under half of the omission traces to an unresolved V gene where checked; the cause of the rest is unknown. The D gene and trimming were derived from the DNA, and the V and J assignments and clone size from that table. A total of tens of thousands of clones appear in this sample, about 90% of them only once. Approximately 30% of the sample rests with the top ten.

A word on this clone: The antigen it recognizes is unknown. One base away there is no much larger clone; base qualities are not given.

Sorted unstimulated T cells, along with proliferating T cells recovered from mixed lymphocyte reactions, underwent TCRbeta CDR3 sequencing. Fresh whole blood from approximately ten HLA-typed healthy donors was used to isolate PBMCs. The V gene is TRBV11-3 and the J gene is TRBJ2-1, with a weak D call of TRBD1 (5 bases match). Sequenced material: CD8+ T cells sorted from blood. This TCR came from a human donor in good health. The CDR3 loop reads CASSGAGNEQFF. Read as DNA, the sequence is TGTGCCAGCAGTGGGGCAGGTAATGAGCAGTTCTTC. When the CDR3 is completed using the reference TRBV11-3 and TRBJ2-1 genes on either side, the full variable domain is EAGVVQSPRYKIIEKKQPVAFWCNPISGHNTLYWYLQNLGQGPELLIRYENEEAVDDSQLPKDRFSAERLKGVDSTLKIQPAELGDSAVYLCASSGAGNEQFFGPGTRLTVL.